This TCR beta chain comes out of a study of blood T cells in healthy people across ages (dated by TCRdb to about 2015). Study-wide context: In model experiments, roughly one uniquely barcoded TCR beta cDNA molecule per two T cells was captured by template switching. For two donors (one aged 18 to 29 and one aged 80 or older), the study analyzed two additional independent replicas of 1 million unique cDNA reads from the same blood draw. To avoid experimental bias, donors of different ages were randomly spread across the sequencing lanes. Donors were grouped into four age groups: young (average roughly 17 years), middle-aged (39), aged (approximately 58) and long-lived (about 89). To track age-related changes in TCR beta repertoire diversity, the study relied on deep sequencing normalized with unique cDNA molecular identifiers. Beyond this particular receptor, the publication reports: Bulk unsorted PBMC profiling prevented conclusive comparison of naive and antigen-experienced compartments. The percentage of naive T cells measured by flow cytometry correlated strongly with observed TCR beta diversity. The CMV infection status of donors was not known, potentially confounding age-related changes in expanded clonotypes. Compared with the aged group, the long-lived group had more naive CD4+ T cells, fewer expanded clones and increased TCR diversity, a pattern suggesting age selection. Estimates of total diversity from one million sequenced T cells were regarded as lower bounds and underestimates. As age increased, observed TCR beta diversity per million T cells dropped in a roughly linear way, and a significant reduction was already evident by age 40.

Per the germline V gene, SGHRS is the CDR1 and YFSETQ is the CDR2. The junction shows trimming of 5 bases on V and 3 bases on J, and the gene matches do not reach 9 bases of it. The CDR3, cysteine through phenylalanine, is 15 amino acids long. CDR3 DNA only is kept here, 45 bases in frame from base 1. Systemically healthy Caucasian individuals from Russia, 39 in total and aged about 6 to 95 years, were included as donors. Each donor gave around 9 milliliters of peripheral blood, collected into EDTA-treated Vacutainer tubes. Ficoll-Paque density-gradient centrifugation was used to isolate PBMCs, with at least 6 million per sample. Total RNA, at least 6 micrograms per sample, was extracted from PBMCs with Trizol reagent. For every donor, flow cytometry on a PBMC aliquot measured the percentage of naive CD45RAhigh/CD27high T cells. The sample holds a few counts of this clonotype. It lacks a known antigen. No much larger clone exists at a distance of one base, and base qualities are not known.

Library construction relied on 5' RACE. The instrument was an Illumina HiSeq 2500. A second PCR of 7 to 11 cycles was performed with a sample-barcoded 5' primer and a J-beta primer mix. Each TCR beta cDNA molecule received a unique molecular identifier from a template-switch 5' adaptor carrying 12 random nucleotides. Each sample yielded at least 2.5 million CDR3-containing paired-end reads. First-strand cDNA was synthesized from all RNA with the Mint cDNA synthesis kit, primed by a TRBC-specific oligonucleotide. After uracil-DNA glycosylase treatment, a first 18-cycle PCR used universal primers M1SS and BC2_uni_R on all cDNA. Turning to the authors' computational methods: For normalization, 1 million high-quality reads, each with a distinct molecular identifier, were randomly selected from each sample. Reads sharing molecular identifiers were discarded rather than binned into consensus sequences. MiTCR, run with a Q25 quality threshold and the strictest error-elimination algorithm, handled CDR3 identification, clonotype clustering and error correction. A nonparametric unseen species model using Euler transformation provided a lower-bound estimate of total TCR beta diversity. In TCRdb, the public reads were trimmed at Q25 with fastp and aligned with MiXCR, with productive beta chains retained. Each CDR3 protein gets just one entry, which takes the most common genes and DNA from the rows behind it. The V and J calls and clone size come from TCRdb's table, not from the authors' own analysis. This sample lists about 1.6 million distinct CDR3 sequences; approximately 32% were detected once. Of the sample, approximately 10% falls within the top ten clones.

The sequenced sample consisted of blood. The sequence joins TRBV5-1 to TRBJ2-7, with 9 central nucleotides matching TRBD1. The clonotype comes from a woman aged 30 to 39 in good health. The CDR3 in this case is CASRLWDREYYEQYF. The DNA sequence is as follows: TGCGCCAGCAGACTCTGGGACAGGGAGTACTACGAGCAGTACTTC.